This is a list of T cell receptor beta chains from one sample in a study of Ad26.COV2.S vaccination and SARS-CoV-2 variants. Using immunoSEQ multiplex PCR, the repertoire was profiled, and TCRdb retains in-frame clones only, with some absent. This sample has around 400,000 clones, with about 89% found just once. Here the sequenced sample was peripheral blood, taken in a trial of Ad26.COV2.S vaccine versus placebo. The receptors were gathered from a person between 18 and 65 years old who received the Ad26.COV2.S COVID-19 vaccine or a placebo. Both conserved end residues are part of each CDR3. D genes are given only for firm matches. The size of a clone is reported for some rows only, either as once, few or many, or as a class for expanded clones.

V: TRBV7-9
size: .
J: TRBJ2-2
D: .
CDR3: CASSFPTGRVNTGELFF
DNA: TGTGCCAGCAGCTTCCCCACTGGGCGGGTAAACACCGGGGAGCTGTTTTTT

V: TRBV18
size: .
J: TRBJ1-1
D: .
CDR3: CASSPGGADTEAFF
DNA: TGTGCCAGCTCACCAGGGGGGGCCGACACTGAAGCTTTCTTT

V: TRBV5-1
size: .
J: TRBJ2-2
D: TRBD2
CDR3: CASSNQGLARPGELFF
DNA: TGCGCCAGCAGCAACCAGGGACTAGCGCGACCCGGGGAGCTGTTTTTT

V: TRBV6-2/TRBV6-3
size: .
J: TRBJ2-2
D: TRBD2
CDR3: CASSYSARTSGRGGTGELFF
DNA: TGTGCCAGCAGTTACTCCGCTCGGACTAGCGGGAGGGGAGGCACCGGGGAGCTGTTTTTT

V: TRBV9
size: .
J: TRBJ2-3
D: .
CDR3: CASSVDTFDTQYF
DNA: TGTGCCAGCAGCGTAGATACGTTTGATACGCAGTATTTT

V: TRBV5-6
size: .
J: TRBJ1-1
D: TRBD1
CDR3: CASRDTRTGYTEAFF
DNA: TGTGCCAGCAGGGATACACGGACAGGATATACTGAAGCTTTCTTT

V: TRBV5-4
size: .
J: TRBJ2-1
D: TRBD1
CDR3: CASSRPGTGGGEQFF
DNA: TGTGCCAGCAGCCGCCCCGGGACAGGGGGCGGGGAGCAGTTCTTC

V: TRBV5-4
size: .
J: TRBJ1-6
D: TRBD1
CDR3: CASSKTGNSPLHF
DNA: TGTGCCAGCAGCAAGACAGGGAATTCACCCCTCCACTTT

V: TRBV3-1/TRBV3-2
size: .
J: TRBJ2-1
D: TRBD2
CDR3: CASSQEGLAGYNEQFF
DNA: TGTGCCAGCAGCCAAGAAGGACTAGCGGGTTACAATGAGCAGTTCTTC

V: TRBV5-1
size: .
J: TRBJ2-7
D: .
CDR3: CASSLERGYEQYF
DNA: TGCGCCAGCAGCTTGGAGAGGGGGTACGAGCAGTACTTC

V: TRBV18
size: few
J: TRBJ1-5
D: .
CDR3: CASSPTDSNQPQHF
DNA: TGTGCCAGCTCACCAACCGATAGCAATCAGCCCCAGCATTTT

V: TRBV4-3
size: .
J: TRBJ2-3
D: TRBD2
CDR3: CASSQDMLGWRERSADTQYF
DNA: TGCGCCAGCAGCCAAGATATGTTGGGTTGGCGGGAGAGAAGCGCAGATACGCAGTATTTT

V: TRBV28
size: .
J: TRBJ1-1
D: TRBD1
CDR3: CASKVQGWNTEAFF
DNA: TGTGCCAGCAAGGTACAGGGGTGGAACACTGAAGCTTTCTTT

V: TRBV28
size: .
J: TRBJ2-5
D: TRBD1
CDR3: CASSSPDRGEEETQYF
DNA: TGTGCCAGCAGCTCACCGGACAGGGGGGAGGAGGAGACCCAGTACTTC

V: TRBV5-1
size: .
J: TRBJ1-1
D: .
CDR3: CASSLTLPWEAFF
DNA: TGCGCCAGCAGCCTCACGCTCCCCTGGGAGGCTTTCTTT

V: TRBV29-1
size: .
J: TRBJ2-7
D: TRBD2
CDR3: CSASGTSGPYEQYF
DNA: TGCAGCGCCTCCGGGACTAGCGGTCCCTACGAGCAGTACTTC

V: TRBV6-1
size: .
J: TRBJ2-7
D: .
CDR3: CASSENIYSYEQYF
DNA: TGTGCCAGCAGTGAAAATATTTACTCCTACGAGCAGTACTTC

V: TRBV4-2
size: .
J: TRBJ2-3
D: .
CDR3: CASSPRSGYSTDTQYF
DNA: TGTGCCAGCAGCCCTAGGTCCGGCTATTCCACAGATACGCAGTATTTT

V: TRBV6-5
size: .
J: TRBJ1-2
D: TRBD1
CDR3: CASSYPQGSGYTF
DNA: TGTGCCAGCAGTTACCCACAGGGGTCTGGCTACACCTTC

V: TRBV5-4
size: .
J: TRBJ2-1
D: .
CDR3: CASSPGVEAEQFF
DNA: TGTGCCAGCAGCCCCGGGGTGGAGGCTGAGCAGTTCTTC

V: TRBV23-1
size: .
J: TRBJ1-2
D: .
CDR3: CASSHRRDTDDGYTF
DNA: TGCGCCAGCAGTCACCGCCGGGACACTGATGATGGCTACACCTTC

V: TRBV2
size: .
J: TRBJ1-2
D: .
CDR3: CASRGFRGDNYGYTF
DNA: TGTGCCAGCAGGGGATTCAGGGGAGATAACTATGGCTACACCTTC

V: TRBV5-1
size: few
J: TRBJ2-7
D: .
CDR3: CASSSTRANYEQYF
DNA: TGCGCCAGCAGCTCAACCAGAGCTAACTACGAGCAGTACTTC

V: TRBV7-8
size: few
J: TRBJ1-5
D: .
CDR3: CASSPYLGHSNQPQHF
DNA: TGTGCCAGCAGCCCATACTTGGGGCATAGCAATCAGCCCCAGCATTTT

V: TRBV19
size: .
J: TRBJ2-1
D: TRBD2
CDR3: CASSTGTRNNEQFF
DNA: TGTGCCAGTAGTACCGGGACTAGAAACAATGAGCAGTTCTTC

V: TRBV19
size: once
J: TRBJ2-7
D: TRBD2
CDR3: CASSPTSGYEQYF
DNA: TGTGCCAGTAGTCCGACTAGCGGCTACGAGCAGTACTTC

V: TRBV20-1
size: .
J: TRBJ2-7
D: TRBD1
CDR3: CSADRGEEQYF
DNA: TGCAGCGCCGACAGGGGGGAAGAGCAGTACTTC

V: TRBV19
size: .
J: TRBJ1-3
D: .
CDR3: CASSPQAIGNTIYF
DNA: TGTGCCAGTAGTCCACAAGCGATTGGAAACACCATATATTTT

V: TRBV12-3/TRBV12-4
size: .
J: TRBJ2-2
D: .
CDR3: CASYGRSELFF
DNA: TGTGCCAGCTACGGGAGATCGGAGCTGTTTTTT

V: TRBV6-6
size: .
J: TRBJ2-6
D: .
CDR3: CASSPLGGPGANVLTF
DNA: TGTGCCAGCAGTCCCCTAGGGGGGCCTGGGGCCAACGTCCTGACTTTC

V: TRBV4-1
size: .
J: TRBJ2-2
D: TRBD2
CDR3: CASSHLLAGGNTGELFF
DNA: TGCGCCAGCAGCCACCTCCTCGCGGGAGGCAACACCGGGGAGCTGTTTTTT

V: TRBV10-3
size: .
J: TRBJ2-2
D: .
CDR3: CAIQGTGELFF
DNA: TGTGCCATACAGGGTACCGGGGAGCTGTTTTTT

V: TRBV2
size: once
J: TRBJ2-1
D: TRBD2
CDR3: CASRETSGSSYNEQFF
DNA: TGTGCCAGCAGGGAAACTAGCGGGAGCTCCTACAATGAGCAGTTCTTC